Below, 4 T cell receptor beta chains from the same sample are listed, as sequenced in a study of regulatory T cells in long-lasting Graves disease. Specified time point: persistent/refractory GD, antithyroid drugs over 5 years with positive TRAb. The TCR library was made from RNA extracted from PBMCs. Through Arm-PCR of CDR3 regions and iRepertoire HTBI primers, TCR beta libraries were built. TCRdb re-called the multiplex PCR reads with MiXCR, one entry per CDR3 protein. The sample has under 350,000 distinct CDR3 sequences, 22% seen once. This sample comprised peripheral blood mononuclear cells (PBMCs), obtained when the disease was refractory, from a patient treated with antithyroid drugs. These TCRs come from a female donor with Graves disease.

In this sample, this clonotype turned up a few times. The rearrangement uses TRBV6-1 and TRBJ2-4, with TRBD2 identical over 8 bases. Germline-derived CDR1 and CDR2 are MNHNS and SASEGT. Trimming cost V 9 bases and J 4 bases; bases outside gene matches: 11. The CDR3 sequence is 15 residues long. CDR3 in amino acids: CASRSAGTSKNIQYF. The CDR3 bases are TGTGCCAGTAGATCCGCCGGGACTAGTAAAAACATTCAGTACTTC.

There are many counts of this clonotype. The chain recombines TRBV29-1 with TRBJ2-7, with 9 bases identical to TRBD2. Germline V gives CDR1 SQVTM, CDR2 ANQGSEA. There are 15 residues in the CDR3. Losses at the gene ends were 6 bases for V and 0 bases for J; bases not matched to a gene: 9. CDR3 loop: CSVARLAEDSYEQYF. Here the CDR3 DNA reads TGCAGCGTGGCCCGACTAGCGGAAGACTCCTACGAGCAGTACTTC.

This rearrangement joins TRBV13 to TRBJ1-1; no definite D call. This CDR3 has 12 residues. Per germline, CDR1 PRHDT and CDR2 FYEKMQ (reference sequence). V dropped 4 bases and J dropped 5 bases, with 8 bases sitting between them. In DNA, the CDR3 is TGTGCCAGCAGCTGGGTTGGGACTGAAGCTTTCTTT. Its translation is CASSWVGTEAFF.

This clonotype was detected ten times or more. This chain connects TRBV12-3 or TRBV12-4 to TRBJ2-7, with D uncertain. The CDR3 totals 11 residues. V was trimmed by 8 bases and J by 3 bases, leaving 8 bases between them. CDR3: CASAVGYEQYF. CDR3 in DNA: TGTGCCAGCGCGGTTGGCTACGAGCAGTACTTC.